This T cell receptor (beta chain) stems from a study of shared clonotypes between healthy human individuals. On the study more broadly: Per donor, three plates held CD4 naive cells, three held CD4 memory, two held CD8 naive and one held CD8 memory. Whole-study findings and limits: Shared clonotypes across all four donors exceeded non-shared ones in generation probability.

V shed 1 base and J shed 8 bases, with 11 bases lying between them. The CDR3 loop spans 13 amino acids. Germline values: CDR1 MNHEY, CDR2 SVGAGI. Under the authors' procedure: Filtering of immunoSEQ junctional sequences could not match full-length read filtering. Assay used: immunoSEQ multiplex PCR; TCRdb lists only in-frame clones, some missing. V, J and clone size are taken as reported in that table, and D and trimming were inferred from the DNA itself. Among approximately 530,000 clones listed, 90% to 97% were seen once. As regards this clone: The antigen is not known.

What was sequenced was naive CD4+ T cells sorted from blood. Described subset: CD45RA+ positively selected. The chain employs TRBV6-5 and TRBJ1-2; a weak D match, TRBD1 (6 bases). The sequence came from a woman aged 30 to 39 in good health. The CDR3 DNA reads TGTGCCAGCAGTTACTTGGGCGGGGGCGGCTACACCTTC. Translated: CASSYLGGGGYTF.